The 17 T cell receptor beta chains below come from one sample, sequenced in a study of shared clonotypes between healthy human individuals. Method: immunoSEQ multiplex PCR; TCRdb's copy keeps in-frame clones and lacks some. There are about 660,000 clones in the sample; around 67% occur only once, and roughly 1.7% lies in the top ten. Sequenced: memory CD4+ T cells sorted from blood. Subset given: CD45RA-negative fraction. The receptors derive from a woman aged 25 to 39 in good health.

The J gene is TRBJ1-1, the V gene TRBV16; 10 positions match TRBD1. The germline V gene has CDR1 KGHSY and CDR2 FQNENV. After removal of 4 bases from V and 7 bases from J, the junction contained 6 bases not matched to a gene. This CDR3 spans 14 amino acids. CDR3 DNA: TGTGCCAGCAGCCCCGACAGGGGGCGGTATGAAGCTTTCTTT. Translation gives CASSPDRGRYEAFF.

V and J are TRBV19 and TRBJ2-1, with 10 nucleotides matching TRBD2. Germline lookup yields CDR1 LNHDA and CDR2 SQIVND (reference sequence). The CDR3 contains 16 residues. V trimming: 5 bases; J trimming: 4 bases; junction bases outside the gene matches: 8. The CDR3 loop is CASSRDGTSAYNEQFF. The CDR3, as DNA: TGTGCCAGTAGTCGGGACGGGACTAGCGCATACAATGAGCAGTTCTTC.

A note on this clone: The same CDR3 arises from other DNA sequences in this sample as well. V is TRBV5-1 and J is TRBJ2-1; 7 nucleotides line up with TRBD1. This CDR3 spans 15 amino acids. CDR1 is SGHRS, CDR2 YFSETQ, per germline. Trimming at V came to 4 bases and at J to 1 base, leaving 5 bases not matched to a gene. This CDR3 reads CASSADRVSYNEQFF. CDR3 in DNA: TGCGCCAGCAGCGCAGACAGGGTATCCTACAATGAGCAGTTCTTC.

This clone appeared a few times. The chain is built from TRBV4-1 and TRBJ2-4; D unresolved. CDR3 size: 16 residues. Trimming shortened V by 0 bases and J by 9 bases, and 18 bases separated the two germline ends. The germline V gene encodes CDR1 MGHRA and CDR2 YSYEKL. This chain's CDR3 is CASSQEVRSNSGIQYF. The DNA of the CDR3 is TGCGCCAGCAGCCAAGAAGTCAGGTCCAATTCGGGCATTCAGTACTTC.

The V call is TRBV6-5, the J call TRBJ1-1; D is ambiguous. Trimming cost V 8 bases and J 7 bases, with 8 bases left between them. In germline, CDR1 is MNHEY, CDR2 SVGAGI. The CDR3 loop spans 10 amino acids. CDR3 amino acids: CASGRLEAFF. The CDR3 region has the DNA TGTGCCAGCGGCCGACTTGAAGCTTTCTTT.

This chain joins TRBV15 and TRBJ2-7, with 10 bases identical to TRBD2. The germline V gene has CDR1 LNHNV and CDR2 YYDKDF (reference sequence). The J segment lost 3 bases and the V segment lost 0 bases, leaving 5 bases of the junction unmatched. This CDR3 comprises 16 residues. The CDR3 nucleotides read TGTGCCACCAGCAGAGATTATAGCGGGAGGAGCTACGAGCAGTACTTC. It yields the protein CATSRDYSGRSYEQYF.

V usage is TRBV30 and J usage is TRBJ1-1; 9 positions match TRBD1. Trimming removed 0 bases from V and 7 bases from J; junction bases left unmatched: 3. CDR3 length: 13 amino acids. Germline V gene data show CDR1 as GTSNPN and CDR2 as SVGIG (reference sequence). The CDR3 is CAWSVDRGYEAFF. The CDR3 nucleotides are TGTGCCTGGAGTGTCGACAGGGGGTATGAAGCTTTCTTT. Looking up the rest from reference TRBV30 and TRBJ1-1 gives the full variable domain: SQTIHQWPATLVQPVGSPLSLECTVEGTSNPNLYWYRQAAGRGLQLLFYSVGIGQISSEVPQNLSASRPQDRQFILSSKKLLLSDSGFYLCAWSVDRGYEAFFGQGTRLTVV.

This chain connects TRBV7-9 to TRBJ2-7; no clear D gene. Germline values: CDR1 SEHNR, CDR2 FQNEAQ (reference sequence). The V end lost 1 base, the J end lost 1 base, and 8 bases lay between the germline ends. The CDR3 covers 14 residues. CDR3 nucleotide sequence: TGTGCCAGCAGCTTAGATCCGGGTTCCTACGAGCAGTACTTC. Translated, it gives CASSLDPGSYEQYF. The entire variable domain, with the rest obtained from reference TRBV7-9 and TRBJ2-7, is as follows: DTGVSQNPRHKITKRGQNVTFRCDPISEHNRLYWYRQTLGQGPEFLTYFQNEAQLEKSRLLSDRFSAERPKGSFSTLEIQRTEQGDSAMYLCASSLDPGSYEQYFGPGTRLTVT.

The genes are TRBV6-1 and TRBJ2-3; the D is unclear. In germline, CDR1 is MNHNS, CDR2 SASEGT. The CDR3 runs 18 residues. V was trimmed by 3 bases and J by 2 bases, leaving 21 bases between them. Written as DNA, the CDR3 is TGTGCCAGCAGTGATGTGGGCGAGAGGCTGTCCCTCACAGATACGCAGTATTTT. It encodes CASSDVGERLSLTDTQYF.

This chain uses TRBV11-2 with TRBJ2-2; maybe TRBD1 (6 bases). The V gene lost 2 bases and the J gene lost 0 bases, with 7 bases spanning the gap. Germline-derived CDR1 and CDR2 are SGHAT and FQNNGV. The CDR3 runs 15 residues. Written as DNA, the CDR3 is TGTGCCAGCAGCTTAAGGACAGCGAACACCGGGGAGCTGTTTTTT. It is translated as CASSLRTANTGELFF.

To note about this clone: The sample has other DNA sequences that encode this CDR3 too. The chain links TRBV25-1 to TRBJ2-7; D unresolved. Germline V gives CDR1 MGHDK, CDR2 SYGVNS. Between the trimmed V and J ends, which lost 5 bases and 0 bases, there was a span of 5 bases. The CDR3 is 12 amino acids. The CDR3 DNA is TGTGCCAGCAGTAGAAGCTCCTACGAGCAGTACTTC. It codes for CASSRSSYEQYF.

This clone was observed a handful of times. The chain employs TRBV6-5 and TRBJ1-1; D remains unclear. With 6 bases removed from V and 4 bases from J, the gap between germline ends came to 12 bases. Germline V lookup: CDR1 MNHEY, CDR2 SVGAGI. The CDR3 covers 13 residues. The CDR3 DNA reads TGTGCCAGCAGGGAACACATGGGCACTGAAGCTTTCTTT. It codes for CASREHMGTEAFF.

This clone was recorded at least ten times. The gene calls are TRBV19 and TRBJ1-2; 9 bases line up with TRBD1. V lost 10 bases to trimming and J lost 4 bases; unmatched junction nucleotides: 7. There are 13 residues in the CDR3. Per germline, CDR1 LNHDA and CDR2 SQIVND (reference sequence). The CDR3 DNA reads TGTGCCATCGATCCGGGACAGGGCTATGGCTACACCTTC. The encoded protein is CAIDPGQGYGYTF.

J is TRBJ1-1 and V is TRBV2, with TRBD1 matching 8 bases. The CDR3 has 15 amino acids. The junction had 13 bases not matched to a gene; V was cut back by 6 bases and J by 7 bases. The germline CDR1 and CDR2 sequences are SNHLY and FYNNEI. The CDR3 loop reads CASSLTGDHLSEAFF. In DNA form, the CDR3 reads TGTGCCAGCAGCCTGACAGGGGACCATTTGAGTGAAGCTTTCTTT. The full variable domain, in which reference TRBV2 and TRBJ1-1 provide the parts outside the CDR3, is EPEVTQTPSHQVTQMGQEVILRCVPISNHLYFYWYRQILGQKVEFLVSFYNNEISEKSEIFDDQFSVERPDGSNFTLKIRSTKLEDSAMYFCASSLTGDHLSEAFFGQGTRLTVV.

V and J are TRBV28 and TRBJ2-7, with TRBD2 identical over 7 bases. This CDR3 comprises 16 residues. V gave up 5 bases and J gave up 1 base; unmatched junction bases: 11. The germline CDR1 and CDR2 sequences are MDHEN and SYDVKM. The CDR3 is CASSVGTPGGSYEQYF. The CDR3 DNA reads as TGTGCCAGCAGTGTAGGGACCCCCGGGGGGTCCTACGAGCAGTACTTC.

The chain uses TRBV5-1 and TRBJ1-2; D gene unclear. Germline V gene lookup returns CDR1 SGHRS and CDR2 YFSETQ. The V and J ends lost 0 bases and 0 bases respectively, with 9 bases between them. The CDR3 totals 15 residues. The CDR3 coding sequence is TGCGCCAGCAGCTTGGCCGTCGGCTCTAACTATGGCTACACCTTC. Its translation: CASSLAVGSNYGYTF.

DNA of the CDR3: TGTGCCAGCACCCGCGGGGCGGGAGTGGCAGATACGCAGTATTTT. The encoded protein is CASTRGAGVADTQYF. The chain couples TRBV28 to TRBJ2-3; 7 nucleotides align to TRBD2. J was trimmed by 4 bases and V by 7 bases; bases with no gene match: 11. The V gene's germline CDR1 is MDHEN and CDR2 SYDVKM. The length of the CDR3 is 15 residues.